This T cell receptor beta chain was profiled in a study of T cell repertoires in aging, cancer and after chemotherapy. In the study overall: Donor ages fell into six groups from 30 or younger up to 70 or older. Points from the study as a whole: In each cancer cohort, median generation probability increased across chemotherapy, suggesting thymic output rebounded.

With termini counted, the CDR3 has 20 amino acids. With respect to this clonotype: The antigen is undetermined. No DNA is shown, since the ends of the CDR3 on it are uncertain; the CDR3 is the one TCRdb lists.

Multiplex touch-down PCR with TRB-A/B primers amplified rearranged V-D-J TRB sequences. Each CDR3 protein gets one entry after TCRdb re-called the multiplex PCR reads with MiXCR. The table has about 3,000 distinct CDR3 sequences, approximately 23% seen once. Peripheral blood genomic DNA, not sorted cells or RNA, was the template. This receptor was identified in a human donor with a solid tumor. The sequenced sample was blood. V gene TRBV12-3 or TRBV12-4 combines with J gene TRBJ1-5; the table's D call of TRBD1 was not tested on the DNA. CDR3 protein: CASSPSSSFDEQFFGPATDF.